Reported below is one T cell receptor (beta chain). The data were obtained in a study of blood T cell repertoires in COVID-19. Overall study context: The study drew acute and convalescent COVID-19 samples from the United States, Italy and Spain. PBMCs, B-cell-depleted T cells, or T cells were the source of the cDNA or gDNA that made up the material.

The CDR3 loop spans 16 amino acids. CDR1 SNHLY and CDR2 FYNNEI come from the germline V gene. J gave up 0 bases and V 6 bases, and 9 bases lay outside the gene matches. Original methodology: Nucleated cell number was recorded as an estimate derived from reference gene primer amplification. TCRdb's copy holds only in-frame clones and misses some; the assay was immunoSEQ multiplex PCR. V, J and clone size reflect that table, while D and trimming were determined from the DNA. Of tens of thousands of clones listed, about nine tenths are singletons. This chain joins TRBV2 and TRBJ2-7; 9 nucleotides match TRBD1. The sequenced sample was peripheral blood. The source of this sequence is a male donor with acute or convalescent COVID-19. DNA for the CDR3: TGTGCCAGCAGGGAACCACAGGGGGCCAACTCCTACGAGCAGTACTTC. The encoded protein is CASREPQGANSYEQYF.